One and the same sample provided the 27 T cell receptor beta chains below, sequenced in a study of tumor-infiltrating lymphocytes in primary liver carcinoma. It was unsorted whole blood that yielded blood RNA, and germline DNA was also extracted. Priming with a constant-region primer yielded TCR beta cDNA from 450 to 550 ng total RNA. Three rounds of nested multiplex PCR with slightly modified ARM-PCR produced TCR beta libraries. The first two PCR rounds used TRBV1-TRBV30 primers with a Cbeta primer, 9 to 10 cycles each. Each CDR3 protein gets one entry after TCRdb re-called the multiplex PCR reads with MiXCR. The sample consists of approximately 330,000 distinct CDR3 sequences, almost 65% of them appearing once. The sequenced sample was peripheral blood. The source is a man aged 35-49 years with primary liver carcinoma and hepatitis B virus infection.

About this clonotype: A single base separates this from a much larger clone, so it may be a read error. V gene TRBV4-1 combines with J gene TRBJ1-5; the D gene is possibly TRBD1 (6 bases). With 7 bases removed from V and 6 bases from J, the gap between germline ends came to 16 bases. The CDR3 has 14 amino acids. Germline CDR1 is MGHRA and CDR2 is YSYEKL. Here the CDR3 reads CASNNRAFSQPQHF. The DNA for the CDR3 is TGCGCCAGCAACAACAGGGCATTCAGTCAGCCCCAGCATTTT.

Concerning this clonotype itself: Given a much more abundant clone one base away, this may be a read error. CDR3 sequence: CPSSTPGQGDEQYF. In DNA form, the CDR3 reads TGTCCCAGCAGCACACCGGGACAGGGTGACGAGCAGTACTTC. The gene calls are TRBV12-3 or TRBV12-4 and TRBJ2-7; TRBD1 aligns across 9 bases. There are 14 residues in the CDR3.

This clonotype was recorded many times. This chain joins TRBV10-3 and TRBJ2-3, with 10 bases aligning to TRBD1. V trimming: 5 bases; J trimming: 3 bases; junction bases outside the gene matches: 5. CDR3 length: 15 amino acids. Germline lookup yields CDR1 ENHRY and CDR2 SYGVKD. Written as DNA, the CDR3 is TGTGCCATCAGTCCATCGGACAGGGGGACAGATACGCAGTATTTT. Translating gives CAISPSDRGTDTQYF.

The table lists this clonotype with many counts. This chain links TRBV6-6 with TRBJ2-2; 15 bases map to TRBD2. There are 19 residues in the CDR3. Per the germline V gene, CDR1 is MNHNY and CDR2 is SVGAGI (reference sequence). After removal of 4 bases from V and 3 bases from J, the junction contained 9 bases not matched to a gene. CDR3 sequence: CASSLRRTSGRDYTGELFF. The CDR3 nucleotides are TGTGCCAGCAGTTTACGGAGGACTAGCGGGAGGGATTACACCGGGGAGCTGTTTTTT.

To note about this clonotype: A read error may be the cause here, since a much bigger clone is one base away. This CDR3 fails to terminate in the conserved phenylalanine or tryptophan, so it likely reflects a read error. The rearrangement joins TRBV5-6 to TRBJ2-1, with D perhaps matching TRBD1 (6 bases). This CDR3 contains 12 residues. The V gene's germline CDR1 is SGHDT and CDR2 YYEEEE. With 3 bases removed from V and 5 bases from J, the gap between germline ends came to 6 bases. CDR3 DNA: TGTGCCAGCAGCTGGGACAACAATGAGCAGTTCTTA. It is translated as CASSWDNNEQFL.

On this clonotype: At one end the junction does not follow the germline gene, possibly because of a read error. This chain connects TRBV11-2 to TRBJ2-1; D may be TRBD1 (7 bases). There are 15 residues in the CDR3. Germline V lookup: CDR1 SGHAT, CDR2 FQNNGV. CDR3 sequence reads: CTSSLGQGGYNEQFF. Here the CDR3 DNA reads TGTACCAGCAGCTTGGGGCAGGGGGGCTACAATGAGCAGTTCTTC.

The rearrangement joins TRBV25-1 to TRBJ1-2; 10 bases are a match to TRBD1. This CDR3 comprises 16 residues. V lost 0 bases to trimming and J lost 8 bases; unmatched junction nucleotides: 9. CDR1 is MGHDK and CDR2 is SYGVNS in the germline V gene. CDR3 residues: CASSEYGQGVSMGYTF. In DNA, the CDR3 is TGTGCCAGCAGTGAATACGGACAGGGGGTATCTATGGGCTACACCTTC.

As concerns this clonotype: One end of the junction varies from germline; a read error may be responsible. The CDR3 DNA reads as TGCGCCAGGAGCTACGACCTGACTAGCGGGAAAAGGAATGAGCAGTTCTTT. Amino acid sequence: CARSYDLTSGKRNEQFF. The rearrangement links TRBV4-1 to TRBJ2-1; 11 nucleotides align to TRBD2. CDR3 length equals 17 residues. Per the germline V gene, CDR1 is MGHRA and CDR2 is YSYEKL.

This chain links TRBV20-1 with TRBJ1-4; 9 bases fit TRBD1. After removal of 2 bases from V and 7 bases from J, the junction contained 8 bases not matched to a gene. The CDR3 is 15 residues long. Germline assignment: CDR1 DFQATT and CDR2 SNEGSKA (reference sequence). CDR3 amino acids: CSARPQTGGVEKLFF. CDR3 sequence (DNA): TGCAGTGCTAGACCCCAAACAGGGGGCGTTGAAAAACTGTTTTTT.

The gene calls are TRBV5-1 and TRBJ1-1, with a tentative D call TRBD1 (5 bases). The germline V gene has CDR1 SGHRS and CDR2 YFSETQ. The CDR3 extends over 14 amino acids. V lost 4 bases, J lost 4 bases, and 14 bases lay in between. CDR3 coding DNA: TGCGCCAGCAGCCCGGGGGTCTTCGGCACTGAAGCTTTCTTT. It yields the protein CASSPGVFGTEAFF.

In its sample, this clonotype is medium-sized. The chain carries TRBV11-2 and TRBJ2-7; D ambiguous. V lost 1 base and J lost 7, with 14 bases in between. Germline CDR1 and CDR2: SGHAT and FQNNGV. The CDR3 is 14 amino acids. The DNA for the CDR3 is TGTGCCAGCAGCTTAGTAGGGAACGCTAGAGAGCAGTACTTC. Translating gives CASSLVGNAREQYF.

With respect to this clonotype: Its ends do not fully match the called genes, so a read error is possible. The chain couples TRBV30 to TRBJ2-1, with TRBD1 matching over 9 bases. The CDR3 runs to 14 residues. Germline values: CDR1 GTSNPN, CDR2 SVGIG (reference sequence). The CDR3 nucleotides are TGTGCCTGGAGTATAACAGGGGGCTACGATGAGCAGTTCTTC. Its protein product is CAWSITGGYDEQFF.

This clonotype was recorded once. A junction end diverges from the germline sequence, so it may reflect a read error. The chain is built from TRBV4-1 and TRBJ2-2, with TRBD1 matching over 8 bases. Germline CDR1 MGHRA, CDR2 YSYEKL. The length of the CDR3 is 18 residues. The DNA for the CDR3 is TGCGCCAGCAGAAGGCTAGGACAGGGTAAATCGAACACCAGGGAGCTGTTTTTT. It yields the protein CASRRLGQGKSNTRELFF.

This clonotype was seen only a few times. One end of the junction is discordant with germline, which a read error may explain. This chain uses TRBV6-2 or TRBV6-3 with TRBJ1-2; 11 bases align to TRBD1. The CDR3 has 15 residues. Per germline, CDR1 MNHEY and CDR2 SVGEGT. The CDR3 nucleotides are TGTACCAGCAGTTCGTCCGGGACAGGGGGCTATGGCTACACCTTC. This gives the protein CTSSSSGTGGYGYTF.

As for this clonotype: The CDR3 does not end in the conserved phenylalanine or tryptophan, so this is likely a read error. It is unclear where the CDR3 begins or ends on the DNA, so no DNA is shown, and the CDR3 is as TCRdb lists it. The rearrangement links TRBV11-2 to TRBJ2-2; the DNA was not compared with TRBD2, the D call given in the table. A total of 16 residues make up the CDR3, ends included. Germline V gene sequence: CDR1 SGHAT, CDR2 FQNNGV. The CDR3: CASSRATSGISGEPFV.

About this clonotype itself: No conserved phenylalanine or tryptophan is present at the end of the CDR3, so a read error is the likely explanation. It is unclear where the CDR3 begins or ends on the DNA, so no DNA is shown, and the CDR3 is as TCRdb lists it. The chain is built from TRBV4-3 and TRBJ2-7; the D call TRBD2 from the table was never checked on the DNA. The CDR3 numbers 16 amino acids, ends counted. Germline loops: CDR1 LGHNA, CDR2 YSLEER. The CDR3 loop reads CASSPFATRRIILAGD.

Points on this clonotype: Sequence at one end of the junction differs from germline and may be a read error. V is TRBV4-2 and J is TRBJ1-1; 9 bases map to TRBD1. CDR3 size: 14 residues. Germline V gene sequence: CDR1 LGHNA, CDR2 YNFKEQ. The CDR3: CASSHDGDRGIAFF. CDR3 sequence (DNA): TGTGCGAGCAGCCATGATGGTGACAGGGGGATAGCTTTCTTT.

V is TRBV6-5 and J is TRBJ2-1; no definite D call. The CDR3 length is 16 residues. V dropped 6 bases and J dropped 9 bases, with 24 bases sitting between them. Germline CDR1 and CDR2: MNHEY and SVGAGI. CDR3 DNA: TGTGCCAGCAGCCGGAAATCATCAGGCCAAAAGAGTGAGCAGTTCTTC. Its translation is CASSRKSSGQKSEQFF.

This clonotype was observed a single time. Mismatch with germline at one junction end may stem from a read error. The CDR3 reads CDSSLNWGIGNTIYF. Here the CDR3 DNA reads TGTGACAGCAGCTTGAACTGGGGTATTGGAAACACCATATATTTT. The chain has TRBV5-5 and TRBJ1-3; the D is unclear. The CDR3 runs to 15 residues. CDR1 is SGHKS and CDR2 is YYEKEE in the germline V gene (reference sequence).

This clonotype came up many times. The V gene is TRBV5-1, the J gene TRBJ2-3, with D possibly matching TRBD2 (6 bases). Trimming took off 2 bases at V and 3 bases at J, with 10 bases between the two ends. The CDR3 runs to 14 residues. Per germline, CDR1 SGHRS and CDR2 YFSETQ. The CDR3 coding sequence is TGCGCCAGCAGCTTCGGTGGAGGGACAGATACGCAGTATTTT. It specifies CASSFGGGTDTQYF.

This clonotype appeared many times. The chain combines TRBV4-2 with TRBJ1-1; possibly TRBD1 for D (5 bases). The CDR3 consists of 13 residues. V was pared by 1 base and J by 3 bases, with 6 bases between. CDR1 LGHNA and CDR2 YNFKEQ come from the germline V gene. The CDR3 DNA follows: TGTGCCAGCAGCCAAGGGACATACACTGAAGCTTTCTTT. It yields the protein CASSQGTYTEAFF.

Remarks on this clonotype: This may stem from a read error, because a much larger clone lies one nucleotide away. CDR3 in DNA: TGTGCCAGCAGCTTAGGGCCCCCCAATGAGCAGTTCTTC. Amino acids: CASSLGPPNEQFF. The V and J genes are TRBV5-6 and TRBJ2-1; D uncertain. Looked up from germline, CDR1 is SGHDT and CDR2 is YYEEEE. The CDR3 contains 13 residues. V shed 2 bases and J shed 6 bases, with 9 bases lying between them. The variable domain in full, completed from reference TRBV5-6 and TRBJ2-1, reads DAGVTQSPTHLIKTRGQQVTLRCSPKSGHDTVSWYQQALGQGPQFIFQYYEEEERQRGNFPDRFSGHQFPNYSSELNVNALLLGDSALYLCASSLGPPNEQFFGPGTRLTVL.

This clonotype was picked up many times. V and J are TRBV6-1 and TRBJ2-7; D is unresolved. The CDR3 covers 13 residues. The germline CDR1 and CDR2 sequences are MNHNS and SASEGT. The V end lost 2 bases, the J end lost 2 bases, and 7 bases lay between the germline ends. The CDR3 DNA is TGTGCCAGCAGTGAAACAGCCGCCTACGAGCAGTACTTC. It encodes CASSETAAYEQYF.

V is TRBV11-2 and J is TRBJ2-7, with 7 bases that match TRBD1. CDR3 size: 14 residues. Germline-derived CDR1 and CDR2 are SGHAT and FQNNGV. The CDR3 DNA is TGTGTCAGTATGAACAGGGGATTCTCCTACGAGCAGTACTTC. Its translation is CVSMNRGFSYEQYF.

Remarks on this clonotype: This may be a read error: a much more frequent sequence differs by one nucleotide. The chain combines TRBV12-3 or TRBV12-4 with TRBJ2-3; a weak D match, TRBD2 (6 bases). The length of the CDR3 is 13 residues. The V end was cut by 3 bases, the J end by 11 bases, with 15 bases between. The DNA of the CDR3 is TGTGCCAGCAGTTTGGGGGACTTGAATTTGCAGTATTTT. Residues: CASSLGDLNLQYF.

There are many counts of this clonotype. The V call is TRBV13, the J call TRBJ2-6; no clear D. V was pared by 8 bases and J by 0 bases, with 5 bases between. The CDR3 covers 13 residues. Germline V gene data show CDR1 as PRHDT and CDR2 as FYEKMQ (reference sequence). As DNA, the CDR3 is TGTGCCAGCGGGGACTCTGGGGCCAACGTCCTGACTTTC. It yields the protein CASGDSGANVLTF.

Comment on this clonotype: One junction end does not reproduce the germline sequence, and a read error may be involved. The chain has TRBV11-2 and TRBJ1-4; no definite D call. The germline V gene encodes CDR1 SGHAT and CDR2 FQNNGV. CDR3 length: 14 amino acids. The CDR3 DNA follows: TGCGCCAGCAGCTTAGATGTCCGTGGTGAAGAACTGTTTTTT. Its protein is CASSLDVRGEELFF.